These 20 T cell receptor beta chains share one sample of origin, sequenced in a study of Ad26.COV2.S vaccination and SARS-CoV-2 variants. The treatment: 15 to 20 received Ad26.COV2.S at low or high dose, single or two shots; 5 received placebo; per-sample allocation not given. Following the first vaccine or placebo injection, samples were taken on day 63. TCRdb's copy holds only in-frame clones and misses some; the assay was immunoSEQ multiplex PCR. Altogether about 420,000 clones are present, roughly 90% being singletons, with the ten largest covering about 4%. The source was peripheral blood, collected in a trial of Ad26.COV2.S vaccine versus placebo. Source of these receptors: a person between 18 and 60 years old who received the Ad26.COV2.S COVID-19 vaccine or a placebo.

The V gene is TRBV29-1, the J gene TRBJ1-4; D is perhaps TRBD1 (5 bases). The ends were cut back, 4 bases at V and 8 bases at J, with 14 bases in the middle. The germline CDR1 and CDR2 sequences are SQVTM and ANQGSEA. CDR3 length: 13 amino acids. The CDR3: CSVGTAGGEKLFF. The CDR3 DNA reads TGCAGCGTTGGTACCGCGGGGGGAGAAAAACTGTTTTTT. The full variable domain, its missing parts supplied by reference TRBV29-1 and TRBJ1-4, is SAVISQKPSRDICQRGTSLTIQCQVDSQVTMMFWYRQQPGQSLTLIATANQGSEATYESGFVIDKFPISRPNLTFSTLTVSNMSPEDSSIYLCSVGTAGGEKLFFGSGTQLSVL.

This clone was recorded many times. The rearrangement joins TRBV12-3 or TRBV12-4 to TRBJ1-1; no clear D. The V and J ends lost 6 bases and 6 bases respectively, with 14 bases between them. The CDR3 is made up of 13 amino acids. The CDR3 region is CASSRTHEAEAFF. The CDR3 region has the DNA TGTGCCAGCAGCCGAACACATGAGGCTGAAGCTTTCTTT.

The J gene is TRBJ1-6, the V gene TRBV14, with D perhaps TRBD1 (5 bases). The CDR3 runs 14 residues. V lost 0 bases, J lost 17 bases, and 17 bases lay in between. Germline CDR1 and CDR2: SGHDN and FVKESK. CDR3 DNA: TGTGCCAGCAGCCAAGATAGCAGGGCCCGGGGGATCCACTTT. It codes for CASSQDSRARGIHF.

This rearrangement joins TRBV5-1 to TRBJ2-5; D is undetermined. Trimming left V 4 bases short and J 0 bases short, with 10 bases between. Germline V gene lookup returns CDR1 SGHRS and CDR2 YFSETQ. This CDR3 has 14 residues. This chain's CDR3 is CASSKKGNQETQYF. The CDR3, as DNA: TGCGCCAGCAGCAAGAAAGGAAACCAAGAGACCCAGTACTTC.

The V and J genes are TRBV9 and TRBJ2-5, with TRBD1 matching 10 bases. Trimming took 4 bases from V and 4 from J; bases not matched to a gene: 4. The length of the CDR3 is 14 residues. Germline CDR1 reads SGDLS; CDR2 reads YYNGEE. The CDR3: CASSPWDRGETQYF. CDR3 bases: TGTGCCAGCAGCCCTTGGGACAGGGGAGAGACCCAGTACTTC.

The sample holds one count of this clone. The chain has TRBV10-1 and TRBJ2-5, with D possibly being TRBD1 (7 bases). Trimming stripped 0 bases from V and 5 bases from J, with 16 bases between. The length of the CDR3 is 16 residues. Germline V gene data show CDR1 as WNHNN and CDR2 as SYGVQD (reference sequence). The CDR3: CASSESRASGGETQYF. In DNA, the CDR3 is TGCGCCAGCAGTGAGTCGAGAGCATCAGGGGGGGAGACCCAGTACTTC.

This chain links TRBV28 with TRBJ1-5, with D maybe TRBD1 (5 bases). Germline V gene sequence: CDR1 MDHEN, CDR2 SYDVKM. CDR3 length: 13 residues. V was cut by 9 bases and J by 3 bases, with 12 bases left in between. CDR3 sequence reads: CASLRDYNQPQHF. Written as DNA, the CDR3 is TGTGCCAGTTTGAGGGACTACAATCAGCCCCAGCATTTT.

The chain links TRBV24-1 to TRBJ2-1, with D possibly being TRBD1 (6 bases). Trimming pared 5 bases from V and 0 bases from J, leaving 10 bases between. The CDR3 runs to 15 residues. Germline V gives CDR1 KGHDR, CDR2 SFDVKD. The CDR3 reads CATSARDNSYNEQFF. Written as DNA, the CDR3 is TGTGCCACCAGTGCCCGGGACAACTCCTACAATGAGCAGTTCTTC.

This clone was recorded once. The rearrangement uses TRBV15 and TRBJ1-2; D uncertain. Trimming shortened V by 1 base and J by 4 bases, and 7 bases separated the two germline ends. Germline loops: CDR1 LNHNV, CDR2 YYDKDF (reference sequence). This CDR3 comprises 13 residues. As DNA, the CDR3 is TGTGCCACCAGCAGAGTAGGAGGCTATGGCTACACCTTC. Translated, it gives CATSRVGGYGYTF. Variable domain in full (rest from reference TRBV15 and TRBJ1-2): DAMVIQNPRYQVTQFGKPVTLSCSQTLNHNVMYWYQQKSSQAPKLLFHYYDKDFNNEADTPDNFQSRRPNTSFCFLDIRSPGLGDTAMYLCATSRVGGYGYTFGSGTRLTVV.

The V and J genes are TRBV15 and TRBJ1-5; the match to TRBD1 covers 7 bases. The CDR3 covers 14 residues. Germline lookup yields CDR1 LNHNV and CDR2 YYDKDF (reference sequence). Trimming cost V 4 bases and J 8 bases; bases outside gene matches: 8. CDR3 residues: CATSKGTAKEPQHF. CDR3 coding DNA: TGTGCCACCAGCAAGGGGACAGCCAAGGAGCCCCAGCATTTT. The variable domain in full, completed from reference TRBV15 and TRBJ1-5, reads DAMVIQNPRYQVTQFGKPVTLSCSQTLNHNVMYWYQQKSSQAPKLLFHYYDKDFNNEADTPDNFQSRRPNTSFCFLDIRSPGLGDTAMYLCATSKGTAKEPQHFGDGTRLSIL.

The chain links TRBV28 to TRBJ2-2; 7 nucleotides align to TRBD1. Unmatched junction bases numbered 7, after V lost 6 bases and J lost 6 bases. Per germline, CDR1 MDHEN and CDR2 SYDVKM. The CDR3 contains 14 residues. The CDR3 is CASSLDRVAGELFF. DNA of the CDR3: TGTGCCAGCAGCCTTGACAGGGTGGCCGGGGAGCTGTTTTTT.

In its sample, this clone was seen once. The chain carries TRBV7-9 and TRBJ2-5, with TRBD1 identical over 12 bases. Germline CDR1 SEHNR, CDR2 FQNEAQ (reference sequence). Germline trimming cut 4 bases from V and 4 bases from J; bases unmatched to any gene: 4. This CDR3 contains 15 residues. Here the CDR3 reads CASSSRDRGRETQYF. DNA of the CDR3: TGTGCCAGCAGCTCGCGGGACAGGGGGCGAGAGACCCAGTACTTC.

CDR3 amino acids: CASSHRRAQAEAFF. The CDR3 DNA reads as TGTGCCAGCAGCCACCGAAGGGCGCAGGCAGAAGCTTTCTTT. The V call is TRBV3-1 (or the pseudogene TRBV3-2), the J call TRBJ1-1; D is unresolved. With 3 bases removed from V and 8 bases from J, the gap between germline ends came to 16 bases. Germline CDR1 is LGHDT and CDR2 is YNNKEL (reference sequence). CDR3 length equals 14 residues.

This chain joins TRBV5-1 and TRBJ2-1; 13 bases match TRBD2. The length of the CDR3 is 15 residues. Germline V gene sequence: CDR1 SGHRS, CDR2 YFSETQ. The J segment lost 5 bases and the V segment lost 4 bases, leaving 3 bases of the junction unmatched. In DNA, the CDR3 is TGCGCCAGCAGCCGGACTAGCGGGGGAGACAATGAGCAGTTCTTC. It yields the protein CASSRTSGGDNEQFF.

The gene calls are TRBV19 and TRBJ1-2; D gene unclear. Between the trimmed V and J ends, which lost 4 bases and 8 bases, there was a span of 17 bases. The CDR3 contains 14 residues. Germline V CDR1 and CDR2: LNHDA, SQIVND (reference sequence). CDR3 sequence reads: CASSTPGGHSGYTF. The DNA of the CDR3 is TGTGCCAGTAGTACCCCAGGTGGGCACTCCGGCTACACCTTC.

The J gene is TRBJ1-2, the V gene TRBV6-2 or TRBV6-3; D may be TRBD1 (6 bases). The CDR3 has 16 amino acids. V gave up 8 bases and J gave up 2 bases, with 21 bases separating them. Germline V gene sequence: CDR1 MNHEY, CDR2 SVGEGT. The CDR3 is CASRRQVALLNYGYTF. The CDR3 bases are TGTGCCAGCCGCCGACAGGTTGCCCTCCTGAACTATGGCTACACCTTC.

This rearrangement joins TRBV6-2 or TRBV6-3 to TRBJ2-7; tentatively, D is TRBD1 (6 bases). This CDR3 is 14 amino acids long. CDR1 and CDR2 (germline): MNHEY, SVGEGT. The V end was cut by 7 bases, the J end by 4 bases, with 17 bases between. This CDR3 reads CASTPTGWAYEQYF. The CDR3 region has the DNA TGTGCCAGCACCCCTACAGGGTGGGCTTACGAGCAGTACTTC.

The V call is TRBV12-3 or TRBV12-4, the J call TRBJ2-3; D not resolved. The CDR3 length is 13 residues. V shed 5 bases and J shed 4 bases, with 10 bases lying between them. Written as DNA, the CDR3 is TGTGCCAGCAGTCCCCCCCGTTCAGATACGCAGTATTTT. This sequence encodes CASSPPRSDTQYF.

This CDR3 reads CASSPEITGHYGYTF. The DNA for the CDR3 is TGCGCCAGCAGCCCAGAAATTACAGGACATTATGGCTACACCTTC. This sequence joins TRBV5-1 and TRBJ1-2; D is possibly TRBD1 (5 bases). The CDR3 has 15 amino acids. Germline CDR1 and CDR2: SGHRS and YFSETQ. Trimming pared 4 bases from V and 5 bases from J, leaving 18 bases between.

Comment on this clone: Within the sample, other DNA sequences also encode this same CDR3. V and J are TRBV15 and TRBJ2-7, with unresolved D. The CDR3 sequence is 13 residues long. Germline lookup yields CDR1 LNHNV and CDR2 YYDKDF (reference sequence). V was cut by 0 bases and J by 1 base, with 4 bases left in between. This CDR3 is CATSRDRSYEQYF. For the CDR3, the DNA is TGTGCCACCAGCAGAGATAGGTCCTACGAGCAGTACTTC.